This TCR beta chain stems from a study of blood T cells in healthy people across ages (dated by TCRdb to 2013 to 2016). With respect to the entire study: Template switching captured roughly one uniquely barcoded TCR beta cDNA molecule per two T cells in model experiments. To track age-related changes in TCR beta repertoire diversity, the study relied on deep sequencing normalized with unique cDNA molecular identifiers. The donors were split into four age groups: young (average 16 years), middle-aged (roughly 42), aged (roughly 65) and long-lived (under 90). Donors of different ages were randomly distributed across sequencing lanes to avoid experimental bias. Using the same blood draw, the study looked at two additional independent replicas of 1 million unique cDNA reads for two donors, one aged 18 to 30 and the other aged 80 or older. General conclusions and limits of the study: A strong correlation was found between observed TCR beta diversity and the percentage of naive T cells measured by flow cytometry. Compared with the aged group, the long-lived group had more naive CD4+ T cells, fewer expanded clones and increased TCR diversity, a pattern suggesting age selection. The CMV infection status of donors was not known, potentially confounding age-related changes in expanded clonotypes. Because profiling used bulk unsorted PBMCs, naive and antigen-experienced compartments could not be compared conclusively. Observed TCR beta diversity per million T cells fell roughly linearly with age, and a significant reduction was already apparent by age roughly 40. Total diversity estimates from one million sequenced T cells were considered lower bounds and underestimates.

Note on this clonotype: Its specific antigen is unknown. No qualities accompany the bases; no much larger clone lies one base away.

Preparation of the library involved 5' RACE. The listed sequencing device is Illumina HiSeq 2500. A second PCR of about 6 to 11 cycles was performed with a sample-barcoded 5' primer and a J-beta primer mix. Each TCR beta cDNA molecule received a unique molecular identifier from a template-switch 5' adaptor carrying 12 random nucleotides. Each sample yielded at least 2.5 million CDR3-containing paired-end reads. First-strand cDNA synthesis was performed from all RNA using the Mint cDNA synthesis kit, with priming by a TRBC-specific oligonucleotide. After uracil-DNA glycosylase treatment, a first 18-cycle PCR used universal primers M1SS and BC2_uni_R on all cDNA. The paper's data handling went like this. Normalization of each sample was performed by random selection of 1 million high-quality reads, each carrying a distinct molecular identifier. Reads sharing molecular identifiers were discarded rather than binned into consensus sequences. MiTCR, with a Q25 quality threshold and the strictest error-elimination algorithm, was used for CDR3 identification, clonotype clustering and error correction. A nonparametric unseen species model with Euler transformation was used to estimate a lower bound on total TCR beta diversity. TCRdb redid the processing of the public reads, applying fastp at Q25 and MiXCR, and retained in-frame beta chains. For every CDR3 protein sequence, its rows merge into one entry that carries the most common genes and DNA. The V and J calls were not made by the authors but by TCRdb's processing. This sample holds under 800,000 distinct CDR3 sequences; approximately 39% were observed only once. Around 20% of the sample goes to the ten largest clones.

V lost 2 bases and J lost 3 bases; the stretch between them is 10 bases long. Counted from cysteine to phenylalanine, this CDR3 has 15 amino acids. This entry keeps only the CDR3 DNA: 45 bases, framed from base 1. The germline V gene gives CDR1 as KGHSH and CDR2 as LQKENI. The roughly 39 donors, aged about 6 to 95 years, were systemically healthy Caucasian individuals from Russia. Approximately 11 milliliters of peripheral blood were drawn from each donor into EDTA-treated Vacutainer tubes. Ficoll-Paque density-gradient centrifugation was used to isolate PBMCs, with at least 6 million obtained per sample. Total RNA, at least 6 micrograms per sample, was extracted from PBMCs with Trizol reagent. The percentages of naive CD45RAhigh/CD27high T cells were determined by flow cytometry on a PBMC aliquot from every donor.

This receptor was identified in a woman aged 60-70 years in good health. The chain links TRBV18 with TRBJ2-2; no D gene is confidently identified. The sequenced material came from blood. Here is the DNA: TGTGCCAGCTCACCAAACTCCTGGTACACCGGGGAGCTGTTTTTT. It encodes CASSPNSWYTGELFF. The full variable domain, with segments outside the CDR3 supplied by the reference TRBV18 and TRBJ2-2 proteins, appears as NAGVMQNPRHLVRRRGQEARLRCSPMKGHSHVYWYRQLPEEGLKFMVYLQKENIIDESGMPKERFSAEFPKEGPSILRIQQVVRGDSAAYFCASSPNSWYTGELFFGEGSRLTVL.